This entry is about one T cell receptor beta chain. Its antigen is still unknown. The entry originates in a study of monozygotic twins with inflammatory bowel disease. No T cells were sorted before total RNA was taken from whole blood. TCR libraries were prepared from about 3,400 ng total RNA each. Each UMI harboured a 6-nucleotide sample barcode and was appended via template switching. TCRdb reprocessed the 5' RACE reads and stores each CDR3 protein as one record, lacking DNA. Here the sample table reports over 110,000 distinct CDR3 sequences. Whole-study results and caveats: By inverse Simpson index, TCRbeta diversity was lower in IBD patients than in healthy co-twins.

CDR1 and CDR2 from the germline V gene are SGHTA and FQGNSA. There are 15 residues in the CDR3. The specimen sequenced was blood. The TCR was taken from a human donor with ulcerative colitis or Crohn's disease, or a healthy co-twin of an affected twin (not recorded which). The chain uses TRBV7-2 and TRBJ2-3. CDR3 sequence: CASSLDGVPTDTQYF.